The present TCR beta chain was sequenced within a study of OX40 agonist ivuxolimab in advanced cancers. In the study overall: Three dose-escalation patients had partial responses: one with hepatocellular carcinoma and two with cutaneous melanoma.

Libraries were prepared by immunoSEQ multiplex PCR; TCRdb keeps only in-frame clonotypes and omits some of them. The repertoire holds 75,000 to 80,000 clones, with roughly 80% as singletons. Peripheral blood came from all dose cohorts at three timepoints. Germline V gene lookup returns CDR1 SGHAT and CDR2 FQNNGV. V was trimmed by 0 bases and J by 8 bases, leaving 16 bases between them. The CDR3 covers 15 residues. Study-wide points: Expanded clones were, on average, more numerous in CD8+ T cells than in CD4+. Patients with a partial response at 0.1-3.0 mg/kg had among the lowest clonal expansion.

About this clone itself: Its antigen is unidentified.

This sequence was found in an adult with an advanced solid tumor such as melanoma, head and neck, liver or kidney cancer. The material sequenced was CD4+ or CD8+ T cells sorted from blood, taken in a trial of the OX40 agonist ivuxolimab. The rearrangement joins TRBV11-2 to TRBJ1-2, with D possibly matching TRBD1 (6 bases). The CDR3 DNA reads TGTGCCAGCAGCTTAGAGTCTACAGGGAGAGAGGGCTACACCTTC. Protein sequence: CASSLESTGREGYTF.